This T cell receptor (beta chain) was documented in a study of cytomegalovirus exposure and HLA in healthy donors. General study findings and limits: In vitro confirmation showed three CMV-associated chains to be CMV antigen specific. Within an earlier analysis, most TCR beta V segments proved productive either about 87% or about 30% of the time. It was reportedly the case that the classifier diagnosed cytomegalovirus status with high specificity and sensitivity.

PCR was performed using 60 Vbeta and 13 Jbeta primers. How the authors handled the data: An analysis that came later counted 80 million or so unique TCR beta chains, roughly 11 million shared. The table came from immunoSEQ multiplex PCR; TCRdb's copy has only in-frame clones and leaves some out. V, J and clone size were drawn from that table, and D and trimming were deduced from the DNA. The table has about 110,000 clones, around four fifths seen once. A remark on this clone: Its specificity is not known.

Germline values: CDR1 SGHVS, CDR2 FNYEAQ. The CDR3 has 15 amino acids. Losses at the gene ends were 1 base for V and 2 bases for J; bases not matched to a gene: 5. Source material: PBMCs. The gene calls are TRBV7-6 and TRBJ2-7; 7 nucleotides line up with TRBD2. This sequence originates from a woman aged 60 to 75 in good health and CMV-seropositive. The CDR3 is CASSLEDAGAYEQYF. The CDR3 DNA is TGTGCCAGCAGCTTAGAAGACGCGGGAGCCTACGAGCAGTACTTC.